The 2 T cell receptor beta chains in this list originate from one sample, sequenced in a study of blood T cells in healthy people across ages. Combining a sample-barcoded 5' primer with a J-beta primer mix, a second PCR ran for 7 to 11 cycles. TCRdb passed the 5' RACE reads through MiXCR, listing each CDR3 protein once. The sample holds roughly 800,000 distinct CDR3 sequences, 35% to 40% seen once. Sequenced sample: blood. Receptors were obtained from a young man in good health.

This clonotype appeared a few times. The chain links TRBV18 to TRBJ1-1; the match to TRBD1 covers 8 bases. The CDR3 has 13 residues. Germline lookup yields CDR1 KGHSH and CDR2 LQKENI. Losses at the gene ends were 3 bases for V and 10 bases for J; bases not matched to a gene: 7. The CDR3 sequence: CASSPAQGARAFF. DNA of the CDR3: TGTGCCAGCTCACCGGCGCAGGGGGCTCGAGCTTTCTTT.

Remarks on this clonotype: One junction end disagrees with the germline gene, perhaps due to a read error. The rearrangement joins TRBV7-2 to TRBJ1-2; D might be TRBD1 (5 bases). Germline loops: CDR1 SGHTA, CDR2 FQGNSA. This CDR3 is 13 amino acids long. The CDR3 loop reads CVSSPTTVYGYTF. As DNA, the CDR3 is TGTGTCAGCAGCCCCACGACAGTCTATGGCTACACCTTC.